These 8 T cell receptor beta chains share one sample of origin, sequenced in a study of T-cell reconstitution after alpha-beta-depleted transplantation in children. For TCRbeta, the library was prepared with unique molecular identifiers. One entry per CDR3 protein, called by TCRdb with MiXCR from the PCR reads. Of a few hundred thousand distinct CDR3 sequences listed, about an eighth were seen once; the top ten hold about 4%. Sequenced here: PBMCs, sampled from the stem cell graft. These receptors were taken from a human donor who donated a stem cell graft to a child with Fanconi anemia.

The chain couples TRBV6-1 to TRBJ2-2; D is unresolved. Germline loops: CDR1 MNHNS, CDR2 SASEGT. The CDR3 is made up of 14 amino acids. V gave up 6 bases and J gave up 0 bases, with 8 bases separating them. This CDR3 reads CASREFANTGELFF. The CDR3 bases are TGTGCCAGCAGAGAATTTGCGAACACCGGGGAGCTGTTTTTT.

In its sample, this clonotype was seen many times. This sequence joins TRBV7-6 and TRBJ1-1, with D unresolved. Trimming took 5 bases from V and 3 from J, leaving 10 bases between them. CDR3 length: 13 amino acids. CDR1 SGHVS and CDR2 FNYEAQ come from the germline V gene. CDR3: CASSALSYTEAFF. In DNA, the CDR3 is TGTGCCAGCAGCGCCCTCAGTTACACTGAAGCTTTCTTT.

This clonotype has ten or more counts. The chain recombines TRBV5-6 with TRBJ1-1, with D tentatively TRBD1 (5 bases). The germline V and J ends were trimmed by 4 bases and 5 bases, with 12 bases remaining between them. Germline V gene data show CDR1 as SGHDT and CDR2 as YYEEEE. This CDR3 is 13 amino acids long. In DNA, the CDR3 is TGTGCCAGCAGCGAATATGGGGGAACTGAAGCTTTCTTT. Encoded protein: CASSEYGGTEAFF.

The gene calls are TRBV7-8 and TRBJ1-1; no firm D call. The CDR3 runs 14 residues. In germline, CDR1 is SGHVS, CDR2 FQNEAQ. V was clipped by 5 bases and J by 5 bases, with 15 bases between them. Here the CDR3 reads CASSLLWPGTEAFF. The CDR3 DNA follows: TGTGCCAGCAGCCTTCTCTGGCCGGGGACTGAAGCTTTCTTT.

This rearrangement joins TRBV7-2 to TRBJ2-3, with D perhaps matching TRBD2 (6 bases). The CDR3 runs 15 residues. Germline CDR1 and CDR2: SGHTA and FQGNSA. Trimming shortened V by 5 bases and J by 6 bases, and 18 bases separated the two germline ends. The CDR3 region has the DNA TGTGCCAGCAGCCTTACGGGACTGGCTACTGATACGCAGTATTTT. It is translated as CASSLTGLATDTQYF.

Remarks on this clonotype: Because it lacks the conserved phenylalanine or tryptophan at the end, this CDR3 is likely a read error. The V call is TRBV3-1, the J call TRBJ2-1, with 11 bases that match TRBD2. The CDR3 is 14 residues long. J was trimmed by 7 bases and V by 4 bases; bases with no gene match: 3. Germline CDR1 LGHDT, CDR2 YNNKEL (reference sequence). The CDR3 DNA sequence: TGTGCCAGCAGCCCTAGCGGGGGGAAGAATGAGCAGTTCTAC. Translating gives CASSPSGGKNEQFY.

This clonotype was seen more than once but under ten times. This chain links TRBV9 with TRBJ2-5; D unclear. The CDR3 sequence is 15 residues long. V lost 0 bases and J lost 1, with 10 bases in between. The V gene's germline CDR1 is SGDLS and CDR2 YYNGEE. The CDR3 sequence: CASSVGPSTQETQYF. The CDR3 nucleotides read TGTGCCAGCAGCGTAGGACCGTCGACCCAAGAGACCCAGTACTTC.

The V call is TRBV6-1, the J call TRBJ2-2; the D is unclear. Trimming shortened V by 7 bases and J by 1 base, and 10 bases separated the two germline ends. CDR1 MNHNS and CDR2 SASEGT come from the germline V gene. CDR3 length: 14 residues. The CDR3 loop reads CASTTQQNTGELFF. The CDR3 DNA reads as TGTGCCAGCACGACACAGCAGAACACCGGGGAGCTGTTTTTT.